A selection of T cell receptor beta chains follows, all from one sample in a study of PD-L1 blockade in urothelial cancer. TCRdb keeps only in-frame clones here, not all; method: immunoSEQ multiplex PCR. This sample yields under 40,000 clones, of which 75% to 95% are seen a single time; approximately 8% belongs to the top ten. Sequences were derived from PBMCs, sampled around atezolizumab (anti-PD-L1) treatment. The receptor source for this set is an older man with urothelial cancer. Both conserved end residues are part of each CDR3. D genes are given only for firm matches. Only some rows state a clone size, as once, few, many or a class for expanded clones.

v_call,d_call,clone_size,j_call,cdr3_nt,cdr3_aa
TRBV19,-,-,TRBJ1-5,TGTGCCAGTAGTCTAAAACAGGCGCTATCGCCCCAGCATTTT,CASSLKQALSPQHF
TRBV19,TRBD1,-,TRBJ1-4,TGTGCCAGTAGGAACAGGGGTATAAATGAAAAACTGTTTTTT,CASRNRGINEKLFF
TRBV30,TRBD2,-,TRBJ2-1,TGTGCCTGGAAGCCCCCTGGACTAGCGGGAGGGGGCAATGAGCAGTTCTTC,CAWKPPGLAGGGNEQFF
TRBV4-2,-,once,TRBJ2-1,TGTGCCAGCAGCCAAGGCCAGGCGAATGAGCAGTTCTTC,CASSQGQANEQFF
TRBV27,-,-,TRBJ2-7,TGTGCCAGCAGTTCGACAGGCTCCTACGAGCAGTACTTC,CASSSTGSYEQYF
TRBV30,TRBD2,once,TRBJ2-7,TGTGCCTGGAGCGCCGGGACTAGCGGCACAGCGCACCACTTC,CAWSAGTSGTAHHF
TRBV6-4,TRBD2,-,TRBJ2-1,TGTGCCAGCAGCTTGGCGGGAGACTCCAATGAGCAGTTCTTC,CASSLAGDSNEQFF
TRBV5-1,TRBD2,once,TRBJ2-2,TGCGCCAGCAGCTCTAGCGGGGCGAACACCGGGGAGCTGTTTTTT,CASSSSGANTGELFF
TRBV9,-,-,TRBJ2-5,TGTGCCAGCAGCGTAGCGGCGGGACTGCAAGAGACCCAGTACTTC,CASSVAAGLQETQYF
TRBV6-6,TRBD1,-,TRBJ2-7,TGTGCCAGCAGAGCCGGGACAGGGACCCACGAGCAGTACTTC,CASRAGTGTHEQYF
TRBV10-3,TRBD1,-,TRBJ1-1,TGTGCCATCAGGGGGGAACCGGGACAGCTTTATTTT,CAIRGEPGQLYF
TRBV6-1,TRBD1,-,TRBJ2-7,TGTGCCAGCAGCGCGGGACAGGGTGGTTACGAGCAGTACTTC,CASSAGQGGYEQYF
TRBV27,-,once,TRBJ2-2,TGTGCCAGCAGTTTATCGAGGAGGGGGAACACCGGGGAGCTGTTTTTT,CASSLSRRGNTGELFF
TRBV2,-,medium-sized,TRBJ2-7,TGTGCCAGCAGTGACTTGGACAGAGGCTACGAGCAGTACTTC,CASSDLDRGYEQYF
TRBV28,-,-,TRBJ2-3,TGTGCCAGCACAACAACAGGGTTTAGCACAGATACGCAGTATTTT,CASTTTGFSTDTQYF
TRBV27,-,-,TRBJ2-6,TGTGCCAGCAGGCGACTCAGGGACTCTGGGGCCAACGTCCTGACTTTC,CASRRLRDSGANVLTF
TRBV6-5,-,-,TRBJ2-7,TGTGCCAGCGGTAAAAGTAAGCCCTACGAGCAGTACTTC,CASGKSKPYEQYF
TRBV5-1,TRBD2,once,TRBJ2-1,TGCGCCAGCAGCTTTGCGGGAGGGCTCTATGAGCAGTTCTTC,CASSFAGGLYEQFF
TRBV28,-,-,TRBJ2-7,TGTGCCAGCAGTCCACCGGGACAACTTTACGAGCAGTACTTC,CASSPPGQLYEQYF
TRBV7-9,-,once,TRBJ2-1,TGTGCCAGCAGCTTATATCCTGAGCAGTTCTTC,CASSLYPEQFF
TRBV10-3,-,-,TRBJ2-7,TGTGCCATCAGGGAGGGACAGAGCTCCTACGAGCAGTACTTC,CAIREGQSSYEQYF
TRBV7-3,TRBD2,-,TRBJ2-2,TGTGCCAGCAGCTCGGGACTAGCGGGAAATCGGAACACCGGGGAGCTGTTTTTT,CASSSGLAGNRNTGELFF
TRBV2,TRBD2,-,TRBJ2-7,TGTGCCAGCAGGCCACGGGAGGAGTACGTCTACGAGCAGTACTTC,CASRPREEYVYEQYF
TRBV28,-,-,TRBJ1-1,TGTGCCAGCAGCCCCGCCGTGGACAGGAACACTGAAGCTTTCTTT,CASSPAVDRNTEAFF
TRBV6-6,-,-,TRBJ2-1,TGTGCCAGCAAAGTTAGCGGAGCTAGGGAGTTCTTC,CASKVSGAREFF
TRBV15,TRBD1,-,TRBJ2-7,TGTGCCACGGGGCAGGGACAGGGTCCGTACGAGCAGTACTTC,CATGQGQGPYEQYF
TRBV28,-,-,TRBJ1-4,TGTGCCAGCAGTTTACGTGAGGGAAAACTGTTTTTT,CASSLREGKLFF
TRBV29-1,-,-,TRBJ1-5,TGCAGCGTGGGGGCTCCGAATCAGCCCCAGCATTTT,CSVGAPNQPQHF
TRBV28,-,-,TRBJ1-1,TGTGCCAGCAGTTTACAGGCACAGCCTGGGGCTTTCTTT,CASSLQAQPGAFF
TRBV6-6,-,-,TRBJ1-5,TGTGCCAGCACCTTGGCGGGGGTACCTAATCAGCCCCAGCATTTT,CASTLAGVPNQPQHF
TRBV28,TRBD1,-,TRBJ2-7,TGTGCCAGCAGTAGCACAGCCGACAGGGCCTCCTACGAGCAGTACTTC,CASSSTADRASYEQYF
TRBV9,TRBD1,-,TRBJ1-1,TGTGCCAGCGACCCCCTCGACAGGGACGATGGTGAAGCTTTCTTT,CASDPLDRDDGEAFF
TRBV5-5,-,-,TRBJ2-5,TGTGCCAGCAGCTTGCCAGTCGAAGAGACCCAGTACTTC,CASSLPVEETQYF
TRBV28,-,-,TRBJ1-4,TGTGCCAGCAGTACTCATGAAAAACTGTTTTTT,CASSTHEKLFF
TRBV28,TRBD1,-,TRBJ2-5,TGTGCCAGCAGTAGTATTCGGGACAGGGTGCAAGAGACCCAGTACTTC,CASSSIRDRVQETQYF
TRBV7-3,-,-,TRBJ2-3,TGTGCCAGCAGCTTATCACAGGAAGATACGCAGTATTTT,CASSLSQEDTQYF
TRBV7-9,-,once,TRBJ2-7,TGTGCCAGCAGCGTAACCTACGAGCAGTACTTC,CASSVTYEQYF
TRBV19,TRBD1,-,TRBJ2-7,TGTGCCAGTAGTATGGACAGGGACATTCAACAGTACTTC,CASSMDRDIQQYF
TRBV28,TRBD1,-,TRBJ1-2,TGTGCCAGCAGCACGGGACAGAGATATGGCTACACCTTC,CASSTGQRYGYTF
TRBV5-6,TRBD2,-,TRBJ2-1,TGTGCCAGCAGCTTGGCCTGGCTAGCGGGGACCTCCTACAATGAGCAGTTCTTC,CASSLAWLAGTSYNEQFF
TRBV5-1,-,-,TRBJ2-3,TGCGCCAGCAGCTCCTCTAGCACAGATACGCAGTATTTT,CASSSSSTDTQYF
TRBV30,-,once,TRBJ1-3,TGTGCCTGGAACCTTGGACAGAGAAACACCATATATTTT,CAWNLGQRNTIYF
TRBV21-1,-,-,TRBJ2-7,TGTGCCAGCAGCCTCAGTCCCGGGACAGGGGTCCAAATAGTGGGCGAGCAGTACTTC,CASSLSPGTGVQIVGEQYF
TRBV28,-,-,TRBJ2-7,TGTGCCAGCAGCCCCACAGGGATCTACGAGCAGTACTTC,CASSPTGIYEQYF
TRBV6-5,TRBD2,-,TRBJ2-1,TGTGCCAGCAGTTACTCGGGGAGCGGGAGGGCCAATGAGCAGTTCTTC,CASSYSGSGRANEQFF
TRBV5-1,-,-,TRBJ1-1,TGCGCCAGCAGCTTGGGGGCAGACATGAACACTGAAGCTTTCTTT,CASSLGADMNTEAFF
TRBV6-5,-,-,TRBJ2-3,TGTGCCAGCAGTTTAGGCAGGGGTAGCACAGATACGCAGTATTTT,CASSLGRGSTDTQYF
TRBV6-5,-,-,TRBJ2-3,TGTGCCAGCAGTTACCGGCAGGGGTCAGATACGCAGTATTTT,CASSYRQGSDTQYF
TRBV28,-,-,TRBJ2-7,TGTGCCAGCAAAAGGCAGGGTTACGAGCAGTACTTC,CASKRQGYEQYF
TRBV7-9,TRBD1,-,TRBJ2-2,TGTGCCAGCAGCATGGGACAGGGGGTCACCGGGGAGCTGTTTTTT,CASSMGQGVTGELFF
TRBV19,TRBD2,-,TRBJ2-4,TGTGCCAGTAGTAGCAGTGCTAGCGGGATCGGGGTAGGGAAAAACATTCAGTACTTC,CASSSSASGIGVGKNIQYF
TRBV7-3,TRBD1,-,TRBJ2-3,TGTGCCAGCAGCTTAATGGGACAGGGACCAGATACGCAGTATTTT,CASSLMGQGPDTQYF
TRBV7-9,TRBD1,-,TRBJ1-4,TGTGCCAGCAACCCGGGGCGGGACAGGGTCGATGAAAAACTGTTTTTT,CASNPGRDRVDEKLFF
TRBV6-6,TRBD2,-,TRBJ2-1,TGTGCCAGCAGTTTCCCAACCGGGACTAGCGGGAGCGGGGAGTTCTTC,CASSFPTGTSGSGEFF
TRBV6-5,-,-,TRBJ1-5,TGTGCCAGCAGTTCCCAGGGGCGAGGTCTGCCCCAGCATTTT,CASSSQGRGLPQHF
TRBV30,-,few,TRBJ1-2,TGTGCCTGGAGTATAGGGGCAGGCTACACCTTC,CAWSIGAGYTF
TRBV15,-,-,TRBJ1-1,TGTGCCACCAGCAGAGACGTCACTGAAGCTTTCTTT,CATSRDVTEAFF
TRBV6-1,-,-,TRBJ1-2,TGTGCCAGCAACATAGTGGGAGGCTCTGTGGAAGGCTACACCTTC,CASNIVGGSVEGYTF